The entry below gives a single T cell receptor (beta chain) sequence along with its context. Its binding antigen is unknown. Per-base quality was not reported, and no clone a single base away is much larger than it. Including cysteine and phenylalanine, the CDR3 has 12 amino acids. Here the CDR3 DNA is all that survives: 36 bases in frame from base 1. As encoded in the germline V gene (reference sequence), CDR1 is GTSNPN while CDR2 is SVGIG. For this chain, trimming is 0 bases at the V end and 8 bases at the J end, and the number of junction bases without a gene match is 4. From each donor, a single peripheral blood sample of 100 to 150 mL on average was drawn into heparinised tubes. A BD FACSAria II was used to sort naive, central memory, regulatory and stem cell-like memory CD4+ T cells with a panel that included CD45RO, CCR7, CD25, CD127, CD95 and CD27. All sorted populations exceeded 98% purity. PBMCs were isolated immediately by Lymphoprep density gradient centrifugation and stained directly without culture. So that batch effects would be minimized, each experiment stained and sorted samples in pairs, pairing one healthy donor with one patient.

The High Capacity cDNA Reverse Transcription Kit was used to reverse transcribe all of the isolated RNA, meaning that expressed TCRB transcripts were what got sequenced. Naive, central memory and regulatory T cell samples underwent deep immunoSEQ sequencing, averaging about 3.57 million total reads per sample. Sorted cells were lysed in RLT buffer, and RNA was extracted using DNase-treated RNeasy Micro or Mini kits according to cell number. To prevent cross-contamination, each cell subset was processed individually, whereas patient and healthy donor samples were processed jointly. TCRB sequences were amplified from cDNA with the immunoSEQ multiplex PCR, producing 87-bp fragments spanning the CDR3 region. The amplicons were sequenced using the Illumina HiSeq platform. The study's own analysis went as follows. Synthetic template baselines were used to correct PCR bias computationally, reads within Hamming distance 2 were collapsed, and singletons that could not be merged were discarded. Reads were aligned against IMGT so that V, D and J genes, CDR3 length and insertions or deletions at six rearrangement sites could be assigned. Within each subset, clonotype counts were normalized to sorted cell number, and only after that were true diversity and Gini coefficients computed with the tcR R package. Repertoire sharing was quantified using the overlap coefficient calculated on TCRB nucleotide sequences. Out-of-frame TCRB sequences from naive cells were analyzed to stand in for the pre-selection repertoire. In its TCRdb copy, this immuneACCESS table keeps in-frame sequences only and misses some clones. Where compared with another copy, unresolved V genes explain less than half of these, and the others have no known cause. V and J calls plus clone size are reproduced from that table; the DNA served to infer D and trimming. The sample profile shows 600,000 or so clones; over 13% of them were found once. 0.035% to 0.045% of the sample is held by the ten biggest clonotypes.

The data were obtained in a study of beta chain features in type 1 diabetes (dated by TCRdb to the late 2010s). Looking at the study overall: Patients and healthy donors did not differ in mean age, gender distribution, total cell number or subset yield. Whereas all 28 donors provided naive and central memory subsets, regulatory and stem cell-like memory subsets were isolated from just 8 patients and about 8 healthy donors. In the study, TCRB repertoires of sorted circulating CD4+ T cell subsets from recently diagnosed type 1 diabetes patients were compared with those of matched healthy donors. A total of roughly 99 million sorted cells were examined across all samples, and the number of cells per subset was strongly correlated with RNA yield. The study at large found these results: At VDJ recombination sites, patients with type 1 diabetes made fewer insertions and deleted more nucleotides, a pattern implying thymic rearrangement abnormalities. In all four CD4+ subsets, TCRB CDR3 length was moderately but significantly shorter in type 1 diabetes patients. Because cDNA was sequenced instead of genomic DNA, activated cells with high expression could be over-represented, although the groups did not differ in activation or CD3 levels. Only small numbers of individuals were included in the HLA sub-analyses, which left unresolved whether HLA type had any influence on TCRB rearrangement. The naive, central memory and regulatory TCRB repertoires appeared to resemble one another more closely among patients than among healthy donors. PCR might favor shorter templates, but patient and control samples were amplified and corrected together, so any skew would affect both groups equally.

Input material: naive CD4+ T cells from blood. The cell subset or site label here, explained by the study, means: true naive CD4+ T cells. This clonotype originated in a man between 18 and 35 years old with type 1 diabetes. Here the chain combines TRBV30 and TRBJ2-7; 7 bases in the junction line up with TRBD1. The CDR3 here reads CAWSVTGHQQYF. The DNA is TGTGCCTGGAGTGTGACAGGGCATCAGCAGTACTTC.